A single sample is the source of the 8 T cell receptor beta chains below, sequenced in a study of blood T cell repertoires in COVID-19. Repertoires were generated with immunoSEQ multiplex PCR, while TCRdb's copy carries only in-frame clones and drops some. This table holds some 180,000 clones, approximately 85% found once. Sample: PBMCs or T cells enriched from blood (not recorded which). These receptor sequences come from a man aged 35 to 55 who had recovered from COVID-19.

In this sample, this clone turned up once. This chain connects TRBV7-2 to TRBJ2-4; the match to TRBD1 covers 8 bases. Germline CDR1 is SGHTA and CDR2 is FQGNSA. CDR3 length: 15 residues. The V and J ends lost 3 bases and 6 bases, in that order; junction bases with no gene match: 7. The CDR3 loop reads CASSFGQGWGNIQYF. In DNA form, the CDR3 reads TGTGCCAGCAGCTTCGGACAGGGCTGGGGAAACATTCAGTACTTC.

The gene calls are TRBV15 and TRBJ2-6, with 8 positions matching TRBD1. Germline CDR1 LNHNV, CDR2 YYDKDF (reference sequence). The junction had 13 bases not matched to a gene; V was cut back by 6 bases and J by 3 bases. The length of the CDR3 is 18 residues. Written as DNA, the CDR3 is TGTGCCACCAGTCTCCCAGGACAGGGTTTAGGTGGGGCCAACGTCCTGACTTTC. Translated, it gives CATSLPGQGLGGANVLTF. The whole variable domain, filled in from reference TRBV15 and TRBJ2-6, reads DAMVIQNPRYQVTQFGKPVTLSCSQTLNHNVMYWYQQKSSQAPKLLFHYYDKDFNNEADTPDNFQSRRPNTSFCFLDIRSPGLGDTAMYLCATSLPGQGLGGANVLTFGAGSRLTVL.

The rearrangement links TRBV5-6 to TRBJ2-7; D is perhaps TRBD2 (7 bases). The CDR3 contains 14 residues. V was shortened by 2 bases and J by 7 bases, with 16 bases between the two germline ends. Germline V lookup: CDR1 SGHDT, CDR2 YYEEEE. The CDR3 sequence is CASSFRGADWEQYF. The CDR3 region has the DNA TGTGCCAGCAGCTTCCGGGGGGCTGACTGGGAGCAGTACTTC.

The chain links TRBV27 to TRBJ1-6; the match to TRBD1 covers 7 bases. CDR1 and CDR2 (germline): MNHEY, SMNVEV (reference sequence). This CDR3 is 16 amino acids long. The V gene end was trimmed by 1 base and the J gene end by 8 bases; junction bases not matched to a gene: 8. CDR3 sequence reads: CASSLYTGVYDSPLHF. In DNA, the CDR3 is TGTGCCAGCAGTTTATACACAGGGGTATACGATTCACCCCTCCACTTT.

The CDR3 spells CASSPGQSNIQYF. The CDR3 nucleotides read TGTGCCAGCAGTCCCGGACAGTCGAACATTCAGTACTTC. The rearrangement joins TRBV12-3 or TRBV12-4 to TRBJ2-4; a possible D gene is TRBD1 (6 bases). Trimming stripped 5 bases from V and 7 bases from J, with 12 bases between. This CDR3 has 13 residues.

The gene calls are TRBV6-5 and TRBJ2-7; maybe TRBD1 (5 bases). The V and J ends lost 7 bases and 0 bases respectively, with 10 bases between them. Germline V gives CDR1 MNHEY, CDR2 SVGAGI. The CDR3 is 13 residues long. As DNA, the CDR3 is TGTGCCAGCACCCAGACAGACTCCTACGAGCAGTACTTC. It specifies CASTQTDSYEQYF.

This clone was seen only once. The V call is TRBV7-9, the J call TRBJ1-1, with 7 bases that match TRBD1. Germline loops: CDR1 SEHNR, CDR2 FQNEAQ (reference sequence). CDR3 length: 12 residues. The V and J ends lost 0 bases and 8 bases, in that order; junction bases with no gene match: 0. CDR3 loop: CASSLARGEAFF. CDR3 nucleotides: TGTGCCAGCAGCTTAGCCAGGGGGGAAGCTTTCTTT.

The genes are TRBV3-1 (or the pseudogene TRBV3-2) and TRBJ1-1; unclear D gene. The V end was cut by 3 bases, the J end by 11 bases, with 13 bases between. Germline values: CDR1 LGHDT, CDR2 YNNKEL (reference sequence). This CDR3 is built from 12 residues. The CDR3 region has the DNA TGTGCCAGCAGCCAGGGCCTCAGTCCGGCTTTCTTT. It is translated as CASSQGLSPAFF.